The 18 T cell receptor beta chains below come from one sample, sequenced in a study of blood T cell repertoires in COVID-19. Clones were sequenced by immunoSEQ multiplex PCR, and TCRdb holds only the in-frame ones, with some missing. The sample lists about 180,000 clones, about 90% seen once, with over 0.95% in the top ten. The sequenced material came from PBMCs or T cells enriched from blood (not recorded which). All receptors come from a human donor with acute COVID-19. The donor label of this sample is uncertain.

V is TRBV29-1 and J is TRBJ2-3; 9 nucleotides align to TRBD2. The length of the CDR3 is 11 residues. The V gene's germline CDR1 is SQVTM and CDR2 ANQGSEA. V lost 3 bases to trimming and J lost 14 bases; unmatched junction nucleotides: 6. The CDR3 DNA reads TGCAGCGTTGACAACGCGGGGGGGACGTATTTT. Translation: CSVDNAGGTYF.

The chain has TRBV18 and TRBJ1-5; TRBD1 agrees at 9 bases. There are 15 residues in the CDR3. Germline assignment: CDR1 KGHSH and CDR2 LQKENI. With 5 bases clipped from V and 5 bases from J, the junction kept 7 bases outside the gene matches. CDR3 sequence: CASSSGQGADQPQHF. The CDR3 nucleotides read TGTGCCAGCTCATCGGGACAGGGAGCGGATCAGCCCCAGCATTTT.

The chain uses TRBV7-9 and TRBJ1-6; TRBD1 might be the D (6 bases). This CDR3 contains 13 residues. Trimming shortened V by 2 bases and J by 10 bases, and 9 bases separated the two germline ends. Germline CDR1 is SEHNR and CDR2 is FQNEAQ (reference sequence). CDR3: CASSLRTGSPLHF. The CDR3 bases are TGTGCCAGCAGCTTACGTACAGGGTCACCCCTCCACTTT.

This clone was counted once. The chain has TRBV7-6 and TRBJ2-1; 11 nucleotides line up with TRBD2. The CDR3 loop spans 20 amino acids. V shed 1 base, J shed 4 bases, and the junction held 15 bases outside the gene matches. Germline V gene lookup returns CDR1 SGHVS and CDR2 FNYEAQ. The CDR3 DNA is TGTGCCAGCAGCTTAGGATTCCGTGGGGTACTAGCGGGGGTTTACAATGAGCAGTTCTTC. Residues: CASSLGFRGVLAGVYNEQFF.

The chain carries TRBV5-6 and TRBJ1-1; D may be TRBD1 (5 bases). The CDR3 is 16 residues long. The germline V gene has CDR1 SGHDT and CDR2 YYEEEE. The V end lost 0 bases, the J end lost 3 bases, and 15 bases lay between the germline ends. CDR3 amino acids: CASSLAGGGGDTEAFF. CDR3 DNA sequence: TGTGCCAGCAGCTTGGCCGGTGGGGGAGGGGACACTGAAGCTTTCTTT.

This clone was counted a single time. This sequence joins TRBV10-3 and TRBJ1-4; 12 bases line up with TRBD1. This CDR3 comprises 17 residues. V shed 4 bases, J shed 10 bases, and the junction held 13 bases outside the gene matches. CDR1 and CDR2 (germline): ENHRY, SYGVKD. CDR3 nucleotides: TGTGCCATCAGTGGAGGGGACAGGGGGCGCGGGGAACGAAAACTGTTTTTT. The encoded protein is CAISGGDRGRGERKLFF.

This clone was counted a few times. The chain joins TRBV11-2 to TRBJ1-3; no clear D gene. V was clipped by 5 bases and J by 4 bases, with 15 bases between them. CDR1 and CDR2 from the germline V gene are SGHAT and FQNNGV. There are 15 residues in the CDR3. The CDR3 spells CASSPTRGLGNTIYF. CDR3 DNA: TGTGCCAGCAGCCCGACCCGAGGGTTGGGAAACACCATATATTTT.

The CDR3 coding sequence is TGTGCCAGCAGTGAGGGCGACTATGGCTACACCTTC. Its protein is CASSEGDYGYTF. J is TRBJ1-2 and V is TRBV6-2 or TRBV6-3; D is ambiguous. Germline V gene lookup returns CDR1 MNHEY and CDR2 SVGEGT. CDR3 length: 12 amino acids. Trimming took off 5 bases at V and 3 bases at J, with 7 bases between the two ends.

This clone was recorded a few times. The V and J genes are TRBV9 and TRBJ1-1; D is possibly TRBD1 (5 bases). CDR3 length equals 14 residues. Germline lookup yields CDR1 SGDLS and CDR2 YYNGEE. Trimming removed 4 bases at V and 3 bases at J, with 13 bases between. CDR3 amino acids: CASSLVGQDTEAFF. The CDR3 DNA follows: TGTGCCAGCAGCTTGGTGGGGCAGGACACTGAAGCTTTCTTT. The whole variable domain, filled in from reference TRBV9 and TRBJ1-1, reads DSGVTQTPKHLITATGQRVTLRCSPRSGDLSVYWYQQSLDQGLQFLIQYYNGEERAKGNILERFSAQQFPDLHSELNLSSLELGDSALYFCASSLVGQDTEAFFGQGTRLTVV.

The CDR3 DNA reads as TGTGCCAGCAGTTACCTCGGGACAGCTGGCGCGGGAGCTTTCTTT. The encoded protein is CASSYLGTAGAGAFF. This chain uses TRBV6-2 or TRBV6-3 with TRBJ1-1; 7 bases map to TRBD1. CDR1 MNHEY and CDR2 SVGEGT come from the germline V gene. Germline trimming cut 2 bases from V and 10 bases from J; bases unmatched to any gene: 13. The CDR3 sequence is 15 residues long.

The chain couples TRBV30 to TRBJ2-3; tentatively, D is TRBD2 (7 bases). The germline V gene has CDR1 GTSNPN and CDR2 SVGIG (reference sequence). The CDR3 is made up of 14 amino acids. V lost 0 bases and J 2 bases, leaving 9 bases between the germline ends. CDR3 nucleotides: TGTGCCTGGAGTGTTGGGGGGGCCACAGATACGCAGTATTTT. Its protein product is CAWSVGGATDTQYF.

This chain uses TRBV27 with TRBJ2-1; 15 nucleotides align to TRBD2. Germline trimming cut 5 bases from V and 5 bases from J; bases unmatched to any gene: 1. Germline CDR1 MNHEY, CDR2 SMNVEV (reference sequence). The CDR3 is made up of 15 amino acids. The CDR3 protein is CASSGLAGGNNEQFF. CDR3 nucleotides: TGTGCCAGCAGTGGACTAGCGGGGGGGAACAATGAGCAGTTCTTC.

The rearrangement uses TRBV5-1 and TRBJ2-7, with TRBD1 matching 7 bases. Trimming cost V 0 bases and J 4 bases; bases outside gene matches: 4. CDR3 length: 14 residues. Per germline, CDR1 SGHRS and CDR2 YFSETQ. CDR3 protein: CASSLEGQPYEQYF. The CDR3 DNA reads TGCGCCAGCAGCTTGGAGGGACAGCCTTACGAGCAGTACTTC.

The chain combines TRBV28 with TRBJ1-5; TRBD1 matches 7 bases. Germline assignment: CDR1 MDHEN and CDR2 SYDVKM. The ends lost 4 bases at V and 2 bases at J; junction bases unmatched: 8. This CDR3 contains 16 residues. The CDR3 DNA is TGTGCCAGCAGTTATCGACAGGGAGGTGGCAATCAGCCCCAGCATTTT. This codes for CASSYRQGGGNQPQHF. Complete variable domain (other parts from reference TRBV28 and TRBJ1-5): DVKVTQSSRYLVKRTGEKVFLECVQDMDHENMFWYRQDPGLGLRLIYFSYDVKMKEKGDIPEGYSVSREKKERFSLILESASTNQTSMYLCASSYRQGGGNQPQHFGDGTRLSIL.

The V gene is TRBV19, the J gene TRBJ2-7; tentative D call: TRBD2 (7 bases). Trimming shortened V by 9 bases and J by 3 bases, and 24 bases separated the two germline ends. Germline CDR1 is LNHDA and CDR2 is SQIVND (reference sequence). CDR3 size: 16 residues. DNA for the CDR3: TGTGCCAGCAGCGACTCGAGGGGGGGGCGAGTCTACGAGCAGTACTTC. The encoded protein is CASSDSRGGRVYEQYF.

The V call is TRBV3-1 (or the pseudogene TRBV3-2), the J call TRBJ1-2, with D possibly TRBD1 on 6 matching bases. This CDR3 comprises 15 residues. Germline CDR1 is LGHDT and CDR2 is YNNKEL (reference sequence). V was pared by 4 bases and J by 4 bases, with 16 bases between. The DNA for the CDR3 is TGTGCCAGCAGCCTTAGGGGGGGGACGACCTATGGCTACACCTTC. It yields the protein CASSLRGGTTYGYTF.

CDR3 protein: CASSLAGGLGTGELFF. The CDR3 DNA is TGTGCCAGCAGCTTAGCGGGGGGGCTAGGCACCGGGGAGCTGTTTTTT. The genes are TRBV7-7 and TRBJ2-2; D perhaps matches TRBD2 (7 bases). With 0 bases removed from V and 4 bases from J, the gap between germline ends came to 12 bases. CDR3 size: 16 residues. Germline CDR1 and CDR2: SSHAT and FNYEAQ (reference sequence).

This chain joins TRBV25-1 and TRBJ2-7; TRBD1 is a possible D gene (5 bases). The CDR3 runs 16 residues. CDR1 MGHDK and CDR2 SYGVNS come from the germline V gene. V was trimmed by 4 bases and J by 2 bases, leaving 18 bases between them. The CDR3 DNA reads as TGTGCCAGCAGTGGCAGGGCCCACCCCTTCACCTACGAGCAGTACTTC. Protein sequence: CASSGRAHPFTYEQYF.